The 30 T cell receptor beta chains below come from one sample, sequenced in a study of blood T cell repertoires in COVID-19. Sequenced by immunoSEQ multiplex PCR; TCRdb stores in-frame clones only, minus some. Here the sample spans a few hundred thousand clones, roughly 85% being singletons. The sample taken for sequencing was peripheral blood. The receptors were gathered from a woman aged 18-29 years with acute or convalescent COVID-19.

CDR3 sequence reads: CASSLEADYGYTF. DNA of the CDR3: TGCGCCAGCAGCTTGGAGGCGGATTATGGCTACACCTTC. This chain connects TRBV5-1 to TRBJ1-2; D is unclear. Between the trimmed V and J ends, which lost 0 bases and 5 bases, there was a span of 8 bases. Germline assignment: CDR1 SGHRS and CDR2 YFSETQ. The CDR3 sequence is 13 residues long.

Written as DNA, the CDR3 is TGTGCCAGCAGCGTAGCTACTGGGGCCAACGTCCTGACTTTC. It codes for CASSVATGANVLTF. The chain links TRBV9 to TRBJ2-6; D gene unclear. Germline V gives CDR1 SGDLS, CDR2 YYNGEE. V lost 0 bases and J 2 bases, leaving 3 bases between the germline ends. The CDR3 runs 14 residues.

The CDR3 coding sequence is TGTGCCAGCAGCCAAGGGACAGGGGTAGACGAGCAGTACTTC. Its protein is CASSQGTGVDEQYF. This sequence joins TRBV4-2 and TRBJ2-7, with 9 bases that match TRBD1. Trimming at V came to 1 base and at J to 5 bases, leaving 3 bases not matched to a gene. The CDR3 has 14 residues. Germline V CDR1 and CDR2: LGHNA, YNFKEQ.

The rearrangement joins TRBV20-1 to TRBJ2-7; 8 nucleotides align to TRBD1. There are 11 residues in the CDR3. V was clipped by 7 bases and J by 6 bases; unmatched bases: 5. Germline CDR1 and CDR2: DFQATT and SNEGSKA (reference sequence). In DNA, the CDR3 is TGCAGTGGACAGGGGTCAGGCGAGCAGTACTTC. It translates to CSGQGSGEQYF.

The chain is built from TRBV2 and TRBJ2-1; D ambiguous. Germline values: CDR1 SNHLY, CDR2 FYNNEI. The CDR3 length is 14 residues. Deletions cut 0 bases from V and 4 bases from J, with 7 bases between. The DNA for the CDR3 is TGTGCCAGCAGTGAAGCGAAGCTATACAATGAGCAGTTCTTC. Translation: CASSEAKLYNEQFF.

This rearrangement joins TRBV20-1 to TRBJ2-5, with D perhaps TRBD1 (7 bases). Per germline, CDR1 DFQATT and CDR2 SNEGSKA (reference sequence). The V end was cut by 4 bases, the J end by 1 base, with 19 bases between. The CDR3 covers 16 residues. The CDR3 sequence is CSAIDRRDSLQETQYF. CDR3 nucleotide sequence: TGCAGTGCTATTGACAGGAGGGACAGCCTCCAAGAGACCCAGTACTTC.

The rearrangement joins TRBV7-2 to TRBJ2-5; D unresolved. This CDR3 region has 13 residues. V lost 6 bases, J lost 5 bases, and 13 bases lay in between. CDR1 SGHTA and CDR2 FQGNSA come from the germline V gene. CDR3 amino acids: CASSPGARETQYF. As DNA, the CDR3 is TGTGCCAGCAGTCCCGGTGCTCGGGAGACCCAGTACTTC.

The J gene is TRBJ2-5, the V gene TRBV3-1 (or the pseudogene TRBV3-2); 15 positions agree with TRBD2. J was trimmed by 2 bases and V by 4 bases; bases with no gene match: 8. Germline assignment: CDR1 LGHDT and CDR2 YNNKEL (reference sequence). The CDR3 is 18 residues long. CDR3 coding DNA: TGTGCCAGCAGCCCTTGGGGGACTAGCGGGGGGAAACAAGAGACCCAGTACTTC. It specifies CASSPWGTSGGKQETQYF.

This clone was detected many times. This rearrangement joins TRBV13 to TRBJ2-7; 12 positions agree with TRBD1. CDR1 and CDR2 from the germline V gene are PRHDT and FYEKMQ (reference sequence). The CDR3 spans 14 residues. The CDR3 nucleotides read TGTGCCAGCAGCTTACAGCGGGACAGGGGGCGCGGTACTGTC. Its protein product is CASSLQRDRGRGTV.

This chain links TRBV11-2 with TRBJ1-2; tentatively, D is TRBD1 (5 bases). CDR3 size: 12 residues. Trimming took 0 bases from V and 14 from J, leaving 13 bases between them. CDR1 is SGHAT, CDR2 FQNNGV, per germline. CDR3 sequence: CASSLDRGGLTF. CDR3 coding DNA: TGTGCCAGCAGCTTAGATCGGGGGGGATTAACCTTC. The whole variable domain, remainder taken from reference TRBV11-2 and TRBJ1-2, is EAGVAQSPRYKIIEKRQSVAFWCNPISGHATLYWYQQILGQGPKLLIQFQNNGVVDDSQLPKDRFSAERLKGVDSTLKIQPAKLEDSAVYLCASSLDRGGLTFGSGTRLTVV.

V is TRBV27 and J is TRBJ2-5; D call uncertain. The CDR3 sequence is 13 residues long. V dropped 5 bases and J dropped 3 bases, with 10 bases sitting between them. Germline values: CDR1 MNHEY, CDR2 SMNVEV (reference sequence). The CDR3 sequence: CASSRRVKETQYF. The CDR3 bases are TGTGCCAGCAGTCGCCGGGTGAAAGAGACCCAGTACTTC.

The rearrangement joins TRBV9 to TRBJ1-4; TRBD1 might be the D (5 bases). The germline V gene encodes CDR1 SGDLS and CDR2 YYNGEE. Trimming removed 0 bases at V and 7 bases at J, with 19 bases between. The CDR3 length is 17 residues. CDR3 protein: CASSVGWAGSTSEKLFF. CDR3 DNA sequence: TGTGCCAGCAGCGTAGGTTGGGCAGGGTCCACCTCTGAAAAACTGTTTTTT.

CDR3 nucleotides: TGTGCCAGCAGCAAACAGGGACAGATTGGCGCGAATGAGCAGTTCTTC. Protein sequence: CASSKQGQIGANEQFF. The chain recombines TRBV5-4 with TRBJ2-1, with TRBD1 matching over 7 bases. J was trimmed by 7 bases and V by 4 bases; bases with no gene match: 14. Germline V gene lookup returns CDR1 SGHNT and CDR2 YYREEE (reference sequence). The CDR3 is 16 amino acids.

This clone was seen a single time. V usage is TRBV3-1 (or the pseudogene TRBV3-2) and J usage is TRBJ1-5; D uncertain. Trimming removed 1 base at V and 0 bases at J, with 10 bases between. Germline values: CDR1 LGHDT, CDR2 YNNKEL (reference sequence). The CDR3 runs 16 residues. The CDR3 here is CASSQGPGDSNQPQHF. CDR3 bases: TGTGCCAGCAGCCAAGGTCCGGGAGATAGCAATCAGCCCCAGCATTTT.

The rearrangement uses TRBV7-3 and TRBJ2-6; 7 nucleotides agree with TRBD1. The trim removed 2 bases at V and 3 bases at J, leaving 7 bases unmatched. The germline CDR1 and CDR2 sequences are SGHTA and FQGTGA. There are 17 residues in the CDR3. CDR3 protein: CASSLGGQQRGANVLTF. Here the CDR3 DNA reads TGTGCCAGCAGCTTAGGGGGACAGCAACGTGGGGCCAACGTCCTGACTTTC.

The chain couples TRBV29-1 to TRBJ2-3, with 10 bases identical to TRBD1. CDR1 SQVTM and CDR2 ANQGSEA come from the germline V gene. The CDR3 sequence is 14 residues long. The V gene end was trimmed by 6 bases and the J gene end by 7 bases; junction bases not matched to a gene: 10. In DNA form, the CDR3 reads TGCAGCGTGAACCGGGACAGGGGCGTGAATACGCAGTATTTT. Protein product: CSVNRDRGVNTQYF.

This clone was seen a few times. The V gene is TRBV28, the J gene TRBJ1-6; D is unclear. CDR1 MDHEN and CDR2 SYDVKM come from the germline V gene. CDR3 length: 14 amino acids. V was pared by 3 bases and J by 8 bases, with 11 bases between. The CDR3 DNA reads TGTGCCAGCAGTTTGAGGAGGAGGGATTCACCCCTCCACTTT. Translation gives CASSLRRRDSPLHF.

The gene calls are TRBV5-6 and TRBJ1-1; no definite D call. V was cut by 1 base and J by 3 bases, with 10 bases left in between. This CDR3 contains 14 residues. CDR1 is SGHDT, CDR2 YYEEEE, per germline. The CDR3 region has the DNA TGTGCCAGCAGCTTGTTACAGACGTACACTGAAGCTTTCTTT. Residues: CASSLLQTYTEAFF.

The rearrangement links TRBV5-5 to TRBJ2-7; a possible D gene is TRBD2 (5 bases). The germline V gene has CDR1 SGHKS and CDR2 YYEKEE (reference sequence). V was shortened by 1 base and J by 4 bases, with 15 bases between the two germline ends. This CDR3 region has 15 residues. The CDR3 is CASSLIPIRGYEQYF. For the CDR3, the DNA is TGTGCCAGCAGCTTGATTCCCATCCGAGGGTACGAGCAGTACTTC.

The chain couples TRBV6-1 to TRBJ1-4; tentative D call: TRBD1 (6 bases). V lost 4 bases to trimming and J lost 0 bases, with 18 bases between them. Per germline, CDR1 MNHNS and CDR2 SASEGT. The CDR3 has 18 amino acids. The CDR3 DNA sequence: TGTGCCAGCAGTGGAGGATCAGGACAGTCTGCAACTAATGAAAAACTGTTTTTT. Translation gives CASSGGSGQSATNEKLFF.

This rearrangement joins TRBV5-6 to TRBJ2-7, with TRBD1 matching over 8 bases. The CDR3 extends over 14 amino acids. Germline loops: CDR1 SGHDT, CDR2 YYEEEE. The J segment lost 4 bases and the V segment lost 4 bases, leaving 7 bases of the junction unmatched. The CDR3 DNA reads as TGTGCCAGCAGCCTGGACAGGGTGAGGTACGAGCAGTACTTC. Encoded protein: CASSLDRVRYEQYF.

V usage is TRBV28 and J usage is TRBJ2-7; TRBD2 agrees at 16 bases. V was clipped by 7 bases and J by 4 bases; unmatched bases: 13. The length of the CDR3 is 18 residues. CDR1 MDHEN and CDR2 SYDVKM come from the germline V gene. The DNA of the CDR3 is TGTGCCAGCAAAGGGACTAGCGGGAGGGCCGCAATCGGTTACGAGCAGTACTTC. Encoded protein: CASKGTSGRAAIGYEQYF.

The V call is TRBV6-6, the J call TRBJ2-7, with D perhaps matching TRBD1 (6 bases). Trimming shortened V by 8 bases and J by 5 bases, and 16 bases separated the two germline ends. Per the germline V gene, CDR1 is MNHNY and CDR2 is SVGAGI (reference sequence). This CDR3 has 13 amino acids. CDR3 in amino acids: CASQDRKGNEQYF. The CDR3 nucleotides read TGTGCCAGCCAAGACAGGAAGGGGAACGAGCAGTACTTC.

The chain employs TRBV18 and TRBJ2-2; 7 nucleotides align to TRBD1. The CDR3 contains 15 residues. Germline V CDR1 and CDR2: KGHSH, LQKENI. V lost 2 bases to trimming and J lost 3 bases; unmatched junction nucleotides: 3. The chain's CDR3 is CASSPGQAHTGELFF. In nucleotides, the CDR3 is TGTGCCAGCTCACCAGGACAGGCTCACACCGGGGAGCTGTTTTTT.

Written as DNA, the CDR3 is TGTGCCAGCAGCTCCGAACCGAGTAACTATGGCTACACCTTC. Translated, it gives CASSSEPSNYGYTF. This chain uses TRBV11-2 with TRBJ1-2, with D uncertain. Germline loops: CDR1 SGHAT, CDR2 FQNNGV. Trimming took off 4 bases at V and 1 base at J, with 10 bases between the two ends. CDR3 length equals 14 residues. Full variable domain (outside the CDR3, taken from reference TRBV11-2 and TRBJ1-2): EAGVAQSPRYKIIEKRQSVAFWCNPISGHATLYWYQQILGQGPKLLIQFQNNGVVDDSQLPKDRFSAERLKGVDSTLKIQPAKLEDSAVYLCASSSEPSNYGYTFGSGTRLTVV.

The chain combines TRBV12-3 or TRBV12-4 with TRBJ2-7; no firm D call. CDR3 length equals 13 residues. Trimming removed 1 base at V and 2 bases at J, with 6 bases between. The CDR3: CASSLGATYEQYF. The CDR3 DNA is TGTGCCAGCAGTTTAGGGGCAACCTACGAGCAGTACTTC.

V and J are TRBV28 and TRBJ2-6; 9 bases map to TRBD1. V gave up 6 bases and J gave up 4 bases; unmatched junction bases: 4. Germline values: CDR1 MDHEN, CDR2 SYDVKM. CDR3 length: 15 residues. The CDR3 nucleotides read TGTGCCAGCAGCCGGACAGGGGCCGGGGCCAACGTCCTGACTTTC. This gives the protein CASSRTGAGANVLTF.

The CDR3 nucleotides read TGTGCCAGCAGCCACGACAGGGGCCCTGGTGGCTACACCTTC. Protein product: CASSHDRGPGGYTF. The V and J genes are TRBV5-4 and TRBJ1-2; 8 positions match TRBD1. The CDR3 has 14 amino acids. V lost 4 bases to trimming and J lost 7 bases; unmatched junction nucleotides: 9. The germline CDR1 and CDR2 sequences are SGHNT and YYREEE (reference sequence).

The chain links TRBV7-3 to TRBJ1-1; 11 nucleotides align to TRBD1. In germline, CDR1 is SGHTA, CDR2 FQGTGA. This CDR3 spans 17 amino acids. The trim removed 1 base at V and 4 bases at J, leaving 8 bases unmatched. CDR3 region: CASSLRGGQGAATEAFF. The CDR3 bases are TGTGCCAGCAGCTTAAGGGGTGGACAGGGGGCGGCCACTGAAGCTTTCTTT.

A single count supports this clone. The V and J genes are TRBV29-1 and TRBJ1-5, with D possibly matching TRBD1 (6 bases). Germline CDR1 and CDR2: SQVTM and ANQGSEA. The CDR3 is 12 amino acids. Trimming stripped 6 bases from V and 7 bases from J, with 13 bases between. In DNA form, the CDR3 reads TGCAGCGTCCAGGGGTCCGGCCAGCCCCAGCATTTT. This codes for CSVQGSGQPQHF.